These 29 T cell receptor beta chains were all obtained from the same sample, sequenced in a study of cytomegalovirus exposure and HLA in healthy donors. The PCR ran on 60 Vbeta and 13 Jbeta primers. TCRdb keeps only in-frame clones here, not all; method: immunoSEQ multiplex PCR. The table has 150,000 to 200,000 clones, roughly 81% seen once. Sequencing used PBMCs. Receptors were obtained from a man between 18 and 35 years old in good health and CMV-seropositive.

This clone has a single count. The chain uses TRBV10-1 and TRBJ2-7, with D possibly being TRBD1 (5 bases). The CDR3 is 15 residues long. Looked up from germline, CDR1 is WNHNN and CDR2 is SYGVQD (reference sequence). V was clipped by 5 bases and J by 0 bases, with 14 bases between them. The CDR3 loop is CASSQRTFYSYEQYF. CDR3 coding DNA: TGCGCCAGCAGTCAACGGACATTTTACTCCTACGAGCAGTACTTC.

The chain links TRBV30 to TRBJ2-1; TRBD2 aligns across 12 bases. After removal of 5 bases from V and 5 bases from J, the junction contained 1 base not matched to a gene. This CDR3 region has 13 residues. CDR1 is GTSNPN, CDR2 SVGIG, per germline (reference sequence). The DNA for the CDR3 is TGTGCCTGGGCTAGCGGGGGGGACAATGAGCAGTTCTTC. It is translated as CAWASGGDNEQFF. The full variable domain, completed using reference TRBV30 and TRBJ2-1, is SQTIHQWPATLVQPVGSPLSLECTVEGTSNPNLYWYRQAAGRGLQLLFYSVGIGQISSEVPQNLSASRPQDRQFILSSKKLLLSDSGFYLCAWASGGDNEQFFGPGTRLTVL.

Note on this clone: This sample includes further DNA sequences coding for the same CDR3. This chain joins TRBV7-9 and TRBJ1-1, with 9 bases matching TRBD1. The V segment lost 4 bases and the J segment 2 bases; nucleotides outside the gene matches: 2. This CDR3 is built from 14 residues. Germline V gene lookup returns CDR1 SEHNR and CDR2 FQNEAQ (reference sequence). CDR3 nucleotides: TGTGCCAGCAGCTCTACAGGGGGCAACACTGAAGCTTTCTTT. Its translation is CASSSTGGNTEAFF.

The V call is TRBV7-9, the J call TRBJ2-5; the D gene is possibly TRBD2 (6 bases). CDR3 length equals 15 residues. V lost 2 bases and J 5 bases, leaving 15 bases between the germline ends. Germline CDR1 is SEHNR and CDR2 is FQNEAQ (reference sequence). The CDR3 nucleotides read TGTGCCAGCAGCTTAATGTTCGGGGGAAGGGAGACCCAGTACTTC. Encoded protein: CASSLMFGGRETQYF.

This rearrangement joins TRBV9 to TRBJ1-5; D is perhaps TRBD1 (5 bases). The CDR3 loop spans 14 amino acids. CDR1 is SGDLS and CDR2 is YYNGEE in the germline V gene. Trimming took off 0 bases at V and 6 bases at J, with 10 bases between the two ends. The CDR3: CASSVGAGGQPQHF. CDR3 DNA: TGTGCCAGCAGCGTAGGAGCGGGGGGTCAGCCCCAGCATTTT.

The chain combines TRBV6-5 with TRBJ1-2; TRBD1 matches at 11 bases. Trimming at V came to 2 bases and at J to 7 bases, leaving 3 bases not matched to a gene. The V gene's germline CDR1 is MNHEY and CDR2 SVGAGI. The CDR3 consists of 14 residues. CDR3 protein: CASSYAGTGGGYTF. The CDR3 DNA is TGTGCCAGCAGTTACGCCGGGACAGGGGGTGGCTACACCTTC.

V gene TRBV15 combines with J gene TRBJ1-1; no clear D. Per the germline V gene, CDR1 is LNHNV and CDR2 is YYDKDF (reference sequence). There are 10 residues in the CDR3. V shed 8 bases and J shed 11 bases, with 12 bases lying between them. CDR3 sequence (DNA): TGTGCCACCCGTCTTGTCCGGGCTTTCTTT. It encodes CATRLVRAFF.

The V call is TRBV6-6, the J call TRBJ1-2; 7 bases agree with TRBD1. V shed 2 bases, J shed 3 bases, and the junction held 3 bases outside the gene matches. The germline V gene encodes CDR1 MNHNY and CDR2 SVGAGI (reference sequence). CDR3 length: 14 amino acids. The CDR3 protein is CASSYQGDYYGYTF. The DNA of the CDR3 is TGTGCCAGCAGTTACCAGGGGGATTACTATGGCTACACCTTC.

V is TRBV7-9 and J is TRBJ1-2, with 7 bases aligning to TRBD1. The V and J ends lost 5 bases and 5 bases, in that order; junction bases with no gene match: 8. This CDR3 spans 14 amino acids. Germline assignment: CDR1 SEHNR and CDR2 FQNEAQ (reference sequence). CDR3 amino acids: CASSLRDRGYGYTF. CDR3 bases: TGTGCCAGCAGCCTCCGGGACAGAGGTTATGGCTACACCTTC.

J is TRBJ2-2 and V is TRBV18, with TRBD1 identical over 9 bases. This CDR3 is built from 16 residues. Germline CDR1 is KGHSH and CDR2 is LQKENI. Trimming cost V 6 bases and J 4 bases; bases outside gene matches: 9. CDR3 sequence (DNA): TGTGCCAGCTCGCCGGGACAGGGATGGGGCACCGGGGAGCTGTTTTTT. Translation gives CASSPGQGWGTGELFF.

The rearrangement uses TRBV7-9 and TRBJ2-1, with D unresolved. This CDR3 is built from 11 residues. V was pared by 11 bases and J by 9 bases, with 14 bases between. CDR1 is SEHNR and CDR2 is FQNEAQ in the germline V gene (reference sequence). The CDR3 sequence: CASGGLGEQFF. The CDR3, as DNA: TGTGCCTCAGGTGGGCTGGGTGAGCAGTTCTTC.

Regarding this clone: The junction differs from germline at one of its ends, possibly a read error. The chain links TRBV15 to TRBJ2-1; D possibly corresponds to TRBD2 (7 bases). The CDR3 contains 16 residues. Germline-derived CDR1 and CDR2 are LNHNV and YYDKDF (reference sequence). CDR3 in amino acids: CATRRAEGGDPHEQFF. DNA for the CDR3: TGTGCCACCCGCAGAGCGGAGGGGGGGGACCCTCATGAGCAGTTCTTC.

This clone was detected only once. The rearrangement joins TRBV21-1 to TRBJ2-4; the table assigns TRBD1, which was not confirmed against the DNA. TRBV21-1 is a listed pseudogene. The CDR3 consists of 16 residues. For the CDR3, the DNA is TGTGCCAGCAGCAGCAAAACAGGGAAAAAGCGAAACATTCAGTACTTC. Amino acids: CASSSKTGKKRNIQYF.

The V call is TRBV5-5, the J call TRBJ1-4, with D uncertain. Looked up from germline, CDR1 is SGHKS and CDR2 is YYEKEE (reference sequence). This CDR3 is 16 amino acids long. Trimming pared 0 bases from V and 0 bases from J, leaving 9 bases between. The CDR3 region is CASSLGPRATNEKLFF. The CDR3 DNA sequence: TGTGCCAGCAGCTTGGGCCCCCGGGCAACTAATGAAAAACTGTTTTTT.

The V gene is TRBV15, the J gene TRBJ2-5; 8 bases are shared with TRBD2. The CDR3 has 16 amino acids. Germline CDR1 is LNHNV and CDR2 is YYDKDF (reference sequence). Losses at the gene ends were 0 bases for V and 5 bases for J; bases not matched to a gene: 8. The CDR3 sequence is CATSRDRVAGRETQYF. CDR3 coding DNA: TGTGCCACCAGCAGAGATCGAGTAGCGGGGCGGGAGACCCAGTACTTC.

This chain joins TRBV6-1 and TRBJ2-1; 9 bases map to TRBD1. Germline V gene lookup returns CDR1 MNHNS and CDR2 SASEGT. The CDR3 has 15 residues. The J segment lost 4 bases and the V segment lost 3 bases, leaving 4 bases of the junction unmatched. The CDR3 DNA reads TGTGCCAGCAGTGATGGGACAGGGTATTACAATGAGCAGTTCTTC. It specifies CASSDGTGYYNEQFF.

This chain uses TRBV12-5 with TRBJ1-2, with 10 bases matching TRBD1. V lost 1 base to trimming and J lost 7 bases; unmatched junction nucleotides: 9. Germline lookup yields CDR1 LGHNT and CDR2 FRNRAP. This CDR3 region has 16 residues. Here the CDR3 reads CASGLGLWTGGGGYTF. The CDR3 nucleotides are TGTGCTAGTGGTTTGGGACTCTGGACAGGGGGAGGTGGCTACACCTTC.

This chain connects TRBV7-3 to TRBJ2-2, with 7 nucleotides matching TRBD1. This CDR3 has 16 amino acids. Losses at the gene ends were 2 bases for V and 6 bases for J; bases not matched to a gene: 9. CDR1 and CDR2 (germline): SGHTA, FQGTGA. In DNA, the CDR3 is TGTGCCAGCAGCTTATTTGGGACAGTAACACCCGGGGAGCTGTTTTTT. The encoded protein is CASSLFGTVTPGELFF.

The V gene is TRBV7-9, the J gene TRBJ2-3, with 8 bases lining up with TRBD2. This CDR3 is built from 15 residues. Unmatched junction bases numbered 8, after V lost 5 bases and J lost 4 bases. Per germline, CDR1 SEHNR and CDR2 FQNEAQ (reference sequence). The CDR3 is CASSGRRGAADTQYF. CDR3 DNA: TGTGCCAGCAGCGGCCGGCGGGGGGCTGCAGATACGCAGTATTTT.

This chain uses TRBV18 with TRBJ2-3; no clear D gene. V lost 0 bases and J 4 bases, leaving 8 bases between the germline ends. Germline assignment: CDR1 KGHSH and CDR2 LQKENI. The CDR3 has 14 amino acids. The CDR3 sequence: CASSPPLGADTQYF. For the CDR3, the DNA is TGTGCCAGCTCACCACCCCTAGGCGCAGATACGCAGTATTTT.

The sample holds one count of this clone. This rearrangement joins TRBV11-1 to TRBJ2-1; TRBD1 aligns across 7 bases. The length of the CDR3 is 14 residues. With 4 bases clipped from V and 5 bases from J, the junction kept 5 bases outside the gene matches. Germline V gene sequence: CDR1 SGHAT, CDR2 FQDESV (reference sequence). CDR3 sequence (DNA): TGTGCCAGCAGCTATACAGGGGAGCACAATGAGCAGTTCTTC. The encoded protein is CASSYTGEHNEQFF.

The V call is TRBV7-2, the J call TRBJ1-1; 9 positions agree with TRBD1. Germline CDR1 is SGHTA and CDR2 is FQGNSA. V trimming: 5 bases; J trimming: 8 bases; junction bases outside the gene matches: 6. The CDR3 loop spans 13 amino acids. The CDR3 region is CASSGTGTSEAFF. CDR3 nucleotide sequence: TGTGCCAGCAGCGGGACAGGGACCTCGGAAGCTTTCTTT.

J is TRBJ2-7 and V is TRBV4-1; TRBD2 agrees at 8 bases. Germline CDR1 MGHRA, CDR2 YSYEKL. This CDR3 has 17 amino acids. J gave up 3 bases and V 0 bases, and 10 bases lay outside the gene matches. In nucleotides, the CDR3 is TGCGCCAGCAGCCAAGAATATCGCTTAGGGACTAGCTACGAGCAGTACTTC. Its translation is CASSQEYRLGTSYEQYF.

The chain carries TRBV21-1 and TRBJ1-3; the table's D gene call, TRBD1, was not cross checked with the DNA. TRBV21-1 is shown as a pseudogene. The CDR3 covers 19 residues. The CDR3 protein is CASSKARQGAPRKGNTIYF. In nucleotides, the CDR3 is TGTGCCAGCAGCAAAGCCAGACAGGGGGCGCCCCGGAAAGGAAACACCATATATTTT.

This clone was counted a few times. The gene calls are TRBV4-1 and TRBJ2-7; a possible D gene is TRBD1 (6 bases). The length of the CDR3 is 16 residues. V was cut by 4 bases and J by 2 bases, with 18 bases left in between. Germline CDR1 MGHRA, CDR2 YSYEKL. CDR3 loop: CASSPRHQGLTYEQYF. The CDR3 bases are TGCGCCAGCAGCCCCCGACATCAGGGGCTGACCTACGAGCAGTACTTC.

The rearrangement uses TRBV4-3 and TRBJ1-2; 7 bases map to TRBD1. V dropped 0 bases and J dropped 7; count of bases not matched to a gene: 8. This CDR3 has 15 amino acids. CDR1 and CDR2 (germline): LGHNA, YSLEER. CDR3 nucleotides: TGCGCCAGCAGCCAAGATCAACAGGGGCCAGGTGGCTACACCTTC. Encoded protein: CASSQDQQGPGGYTF.

The V and J genes are TRBV23-1 and TRBJ2-7, with 11 bases that match TRBD1. TRBV23-1 is labeled an ORF, and its function is uncertain. The CDR3 consists of 16 residues. The ends lost 0 bases at V and 2 bases at J; junction bases unmatched: 3. As DNA, the CDR3 is TGCGCCAGCAGTCAATCACCGGGACAGGGGGCCTACGAGCAGTACTTC. Residues: CASSQSPGQGAYEQYF.

V is TRBV6-6 and J is TRBJ2-3; 7 bases are a match to TRBD2. CDR1 and CDR2 from the germline V gene are MNHNY and SVGAGI (reference sequence). V gave up 6 bases and J gave up 9 bases; unmatched junction bases: 18. The CDR3 consists of 16 residues. The CDR3 spells CASRNPEAGPIATQYF. DNA for the CDR3: TGTGCCAGCAGGAACCCTGAAGCGGGGCCCATAGCGACGCAGTATTTT.

The chain links TRBV7-9 to TRBJ1-1, with D possibly being TRBD1 (5 bases). Trimming shortened V by 2 bases and J by 5 bases, and 9 bases separated the two germline ends. CDR3 size: 13 residues. The germline gives CDR1 SEHNR, CDR2 FQNEAQ (reference sequence). The CDR3 sequence is CASSLLTETEAFF. The CDR3 DNA reads TGTGCCAGCAGCTTATTGACAGAGACTGAAGCTTTCTTT.